Listed here are 30 T cell receptor beta chains from one sample, sequenced in a study of cytomegalovirus exposure and HLA in healthy donors. Vbeta (60) and Jbeta (13) primers were used in the PCR. The data were produced by immunoSEQ multiplex PCR, yet TCRdb's version contains in-frame clones alone and is incomplete. The sample contains more than 95,000 clones, 55% to 75% of which appear only once. Material: PBMCs. The receptor set was obtained from a man in his fifties or sixties in good health and CMV-seronegative.

V gene TRBV6-1 combines with J gene TRBJ2-7; 8 nucleotides align to TRBD1. The CDR3 covers 15 residues. Germline-derived CDR1 and CDR2 are MNHNS and SASEGT. Losses at the gene ends were 0 bases for V and 1 base for J; bases not matched to a gene: 2. The CDR3 DNA is TGTGCCAGCAGTGAAGCCGGGACAGGATCCTACGAGCAGTACTTC. It encodes CASSEAGTGSYEQYF.

This clone was detected a few times. CDR3 nucleotides: TGCGCCAGCAGCCTACCAGCGATTCCAACTAATGAAAAACTGTTTTTT. It is translated as CASSLPAIPTNEKLFF. This chain links TRBV4-1 with TRBJ1-4, with D unclear. Trimming pared 4 bases from V and 0 bases from J, leaving 12 bases between. The CDR3 is 16 residues long. Germline-derived CDR1 and CDR2 are MGHRA and YSYEKL.

J is TRBJ2-5 and V is TRBV6-5, with D unresolved. Per germline, CDR1 MNHEY and CDR2 SVGAGI. With 0 bases removed from V and 9 bases from J, the gap between germline ends came to 14 bases. CDR3 size: 14 residues. CDR3 loop: CASSYSRPVGAQYF. The CDR3 region has the DNA TGTGCCAGCAGTTACTCGAGACCTGTGGGCGCCCAGTACTTC.

The chain has TRBV2 and TRBJ1-4; a weak D match, TRBD1 (5 bases). V gave up 6 bases and J gave up 4 bases, with 15 bases separating them. Germline values: CDR1 SNHLY, CDR2 FYNNEI. The CDR3 sequence is 15 residues long. CDR3 in amino acids: CASRPPPGVNEKLFF. The DNA for the CDR3 is TGTGCCAGCAGACCCCCCCCGGGGGTTAATGAAAAACTGTTTTTT. The full variable domain, with the rest looked up from reference TRBV2 and TRBJ1-4, is EPEVTQTPSHQVTQMGQEVILRCVPISNHLYFYWYRQILGQKVEFLVSFYNNEISEKSEIFDDQFSVERPDGSNFTLKIRSTKLEDSAMYFCASRPPPGVNEKLFFGSGTQLSVL.

DNA for the CDR3: TGTGCCAGCGAGGGTTTCTACAATGAGCAGTTCTTC. It yields the protein CASEGFYNEQFF. This sequence joins TRBV7-9 and TRBJ2-1; D might be TRBD2 (5 bases). The V gene's germline CDR1 is SEHNR and CDR2 FQNEAQ (reference sequence). The CDR3 is 12 residues long. V shed 8 bases and J shed 3 bases, with 8 bases lying between them.

This rearrangement joins TRBV5-1 to TRBJ1-1; 8 bases agree with TRBD1. CDR1 is SGHRS, CDR2 YFSETQ, per germline. Losses at the gene ends were 4 bases for V and 3 bases for J; bases not matched to a gene: 11. The CDR3 has 16 amino acids. The CDR3: CASSEHLRGPDTEAFF. The CDR3, as DNA: TGCGCCAGCAGCGAACACCTCAGGGGGCCTGACACTGAAGCTTTCTTT.

The J gene is TRBJ1-1, the V gene TRBV5-6; a weak D match, TRBD1 (5 bases). This CDR3 has 14 residues. Germline V gene sequence: CDR1 SGHDT, CDR2 YYEEEE. V lost 0 bases and J lost 5, with 11 bases in between. CDR3: CASSLASRVTEAFF. In DNA, the CDR3 is TGTGCCAGCAGCTTGGCCTCCAGGGTAACTGAAGCTTTCTTT.

The rearrangement joins TRBV2 to TRBJ2-5, with a weak D call TRBD2 (6 bases). With 3 bases removed from V and 2 bases from J, the gap between germline ends came to 13 bases. Germline CDR1 reads SNHLY; CDR2 reads FYNNEI. The length of the CDR3 is 15 residues. This CDR3 is CASSEMAGGQETQYF. The CDR3 DNA is TGTGCCAGCAGTGAGATGGCTGGGGGGCAAGAGACCCAGTACTTC.

The chain is built from TRBV28 and TRBJ1-2; D unresolved. V gave up 4 bases and J gave up 8 bases, with 23 bases separating them. The germline CDR1 and CDR2 sequences are MDHEN and SYDVKM. The CDR3 extends over 16 amino acids. The CDR3: CASSSTLEAANTGYTF. The CDR3 coding sequence is TGTGCCAGCAGTTCAACTCTGGAGGCAGCTAATACGGGCTACACCTTC.

A few counts support this clone. The chain couples TRBV6-5 to TRBJ2-1, with D possibly matching TRBD2 (6 bases). CDR3 length: 13 amino acids. Per the germline V gene, CDR1 is MNHEY and CDR2 is SVGAGI. Trimming stripped 0 bases from V and 9 bases from J, with 9 bases between. The CDR3 sequence: CASSYSEGIEQFF. In DNA form, the CDR3 reads TGTGCCAGCAGTTACTCGGAGGGGATTGAGCAGTTCTTC.

J is TRBJ2-7 and V is TRBV10-3, with TRBD1 as a possible D gene (6 bases). V lost 6 bases to trimming and J lost 0 bases, with 12 bases between them. Germline values: CDR1 ENHRY, CDR2 SYGVKD. The CDR3 covers 14 residues. CDR3 amino acids: CAIRQGLSSYEQYF. The CDR3 bases are TGTGCCATCAGACAGGGTTTAAGCTCCTACGAGCAGTACTTC.

The rearrangement uses TRBV10-1 and TRBJ1-4, with 7 bases that match TRBD1. V trimming: 4 bases; J trimming: 2 bases; junction bases outside the gene matches: 4. In germline, CDR1 is WNHNN, CDR2 SYGVQD (reference sequence). CDR3 length: 15 amino acids. The DNA for the CDR3 is TGCGCCAGCAGTGCCACGACAGGGACTAATGAAAAACTGTTTTTT. This translates into CASSATTGTNEKLFF.

The rearrangement uses TRBV11-1 and TRBJ2-7; the D gene is possibly TRBD2 (7 bases). The V gene lost 5 bases and the J gene lost 2 bases, with 10 bases spanning the gap. This CDR3 comprises 13 residues. Germline CDR1 SGHAT, CDR2 FQDESV (reference sequence). The CDR3 here is CASSQGRAYEQYF. In nucleotides, the CDR3 is TGTGCCAGCAGCCAGGGGAGGGCCTACGAGCAGTACTTC. The variable domain in full, with the rest retrieved from reference TRBV11-1 and TRBJ2-7, is EAEVAQSPRYKITEKSQAVAFWCDPISGHATLYWYRQILGQGPELLVQFQDESVVDDSQLPKDRFSAERLKGVDSTLKIQPAELGDSAMYLCASSQGRAYEQYFGPGTRLTVT.

The chain is built from TRBV7-2 and TRBJ2-7; 9 nucleotides match TRBD2. CDR3 length: 16 residues. V was clipped by 3 bases and J by 2 bases; unmatched bases: 8. CDR1 is SGHTA and CDR2 is FQGNSA in the germline V gene. The CDR3 DNA reads TGTGCCAGCAGCTTGTCGCTAGCGGGGAACACCTACGAGCAGTACTTC. It translates to CASSLSLAGNTYEQYF.

The rearrangement uses TRBV25-1 and TRBJ1-4, with no clear D. V lost 3 bases to trimming and J lost 4 bases, with 9 bases between them. Germline values: CDR1 MGHDK, CDR2 SYGVNS. The CDR3 is 14 residues long. CDR3 in amino acids: CASSDGGFNEKLFF. CDR3 nucleotides: TGTGCCAGCAGTGATGGAGGTTTTAATGAAAAACTGTTTTTT.

V and J are TRBV27 and TRBJ2-7; 9 nucleotides align to TRBD2. Looked up from germline, CDR1 is MNHEY and CDR2 is SMNVEV (reference sequence). The CDR3 is 16 amino acids. Trimming cost V 3 bases and J 4 bases; bases outside gene matches: 10. The CDR3 DNA is TGTGCCAGCAGTTTCCTGGCGGGAGGGCCGGCATACGAGCAGTACTTC. It encodes CASSFLAGGPAYEQYF.

The chain employs TRBV6-6 and TRBJ1-2; D may be TRBD1 (6 bases). The germline CDR1 and CDR2 sequences are MNHNY and SVGAGI (reference sequence). The V and J ends lost 2 bases and 4 bases respectively, with 11 bases between them. The CDR3 covers 14 residues. The CDR3 region has the DNA TGTGCCAGCAGTTACGGGGGCCCCTTCTATGGCTACACCTTC. Its translation: CASSYGGPFYGYTF.

The chain joins TRBV5-4 to TRBJ1-2; 8 bases align to TRBD1. The CDR3 contains 14 residues. After removal of 6 bases from V and 3 bases from J, the junction contained 7 bases not matched to a gene. Germline assignment: CDR1 SGHNT and CDR2 YYREEE (reference sequence). In nucleotides, the CDR3 is TGTGCCAGCACCCAGGACAGGGAGGACTATGGCTACACCTTC. As protein: CASTQDREDYGYTF.

The table lists this clone with a few counts. V usage is TRBV6-5 and J usage is TRBJ1-2; TRBD1 might be the D (6 bases). Germline values: CDR1 MNHEY, CDR2 SVGAGI. V lost 0 bases, J lost 6 bases, and 17 bases lay in between. The CDR3 is made up of 16 amino acids. CDR3 loop: CASSYSGGLGADGYTF. CDR3 nucleotide sequence: TGTGCCAGCAGTTACTCGGGGGGGTTGGGGGCGGATGGCTACACCTTC.

This chain uses TRBV5-1 with TRBJ1-2, with TRBD1 identical over 9 bases. With 4 bases clipped from V and 7 bases from J, the junction kept 5 bases outside the gene matches. CDR1 is SGHRS, CDR2 YFSETQ, per germline. The length of the CDR3 is 13 residues. CDR3 nucleotide sequence: TGCGCCAGCAGCCAAACAGGGGGCTTTGGCTACACCTTC. Its protein is CASSQTGGFGYTF.

This clone was recorded a few times. CDR3 DNA: TGTGCCAGTAGTCCAGGACTTGCGGGCTACAATGAGCAGTTCTTC. Protein: CASSPGLAGYNEQFF. The chain recombines TRBV19 with TRBJ2-1; perhaps TRBD2 as D (5 bases). Germline-derived CDR1 and CDR2 are LNHDA and SQIVND (reference sequence). There are 15 residues in the CDR3. V was pared by 5 bases and J by 3 bases, with 14 bases between.

The count of this clone is one. The chain uses TRBV5-6 and TRBJ1-6, with 9 bases matching TRBD1. With V trimmed by 2 bases and J by 5 bases, 2 bases remained unmatched. The CDR3 totals 15 residues. Germline CDR1 SGHDT, CDR2 YYEEEE. The CDR3, as DNA: TGTGCCAGCAGCTTCGGGGACAGGGATAATTCACCCCTCCACTTT. Encoded protein: CASSFGDRDNSPLHF.

This chain connects TRBV11-2 to TRBJ1-3, with D possibly TRBD1 on 6 matching bases. The germline CDR1 and CDR2 sequences are SGHAT and FQNNGV. Trimming stripped 6 bases from V and 0 bases from J, with 15 bases between. The CDR3 consists of 16 residues. The CDR3 DNA is TGTGCCAGCAGACCATTCGGACAGAGCTCTGGAAACACCATATATTTT. Protein product: CASRPFGQSSGNTIYF. Full variable domain (outside the CDR3, taken from reference TRBV11-2 and TRBJ1-3): EAGVAQSPRYKIIEKRQSVAFWCNPISGHATLYWYQQILGQGPKLLIQFQNNGVVDDSQLPKDRFSAERLKGVDSTLKIQPAKLEDSAVYLCASRPFGQSSGNTIYFGEGSWLTVV.

This clone occurred a few times. The chain carries TRBV29-1 and TRBJ1-1, with TRBD1 matching over 11 bases. V lost 5 bases to trimming and J lost 5 bases; unmatched junction nucleotides: 10. In germline, CDR1 is SQVTM, CDR2 ANQGSEA. This CDR3 spans 15 amino acids. The CDR3 is CSVLGRTGGHTEAFF. CDR3 DNA sequence: TGCAGCGTTCTAGGGAGGACAGGGGGCCATACTGAAGCTTTCTTT.

This chain uses TRBV6-5 with TRBJ1-5; the D gene is possibly TRBD1 (6 bases). Germline V gene data show CDR1 as MNHEY and CDR2 as SVGAGI. This CDR3 is 14 amino acids long. V dropped 4 bases and J dropped 6 bases, with 13 bases sitting between them. DNA of the CDR3: TGTGCCAGCAGTTTGGCAGGGGCCAGTCAGCCCCAGCATTTT. Translation gives CASSLAGASQPQHF.

The chain employs TRBV27 and TRBJ2-7, with D tentatively TRBD2 (6 bases). V lost 11 bases and J 3 bases, leaving 20 bases between the germline ends. CDR1 and CDR2 from the germline V gene are MNHEY and SMNVEV (reference sequence). The CDR3 runs to 14 residues. The CDR3, as DNA: TGTGCCCGCCACCGGAGGGGATTGAGCTACGAGCAGTACTTC. Amino acids: CARHRRGLSYEQYF.

The chain carries TRBV9 and TRBJ2-7; 9 positions match TRBD2. The CDR3 has 16 residues. V lost 0 bases to trimming and J lost 3 bases; unmatched junction nucleotides: 7. Germline-derived CDR1 and CDR2 are SGDLS and YYNGEE. The CDR3 protein is CASSVAPGGGDYEQYF. In DNA, the CDR3 is TGTGCCAGCAGCGTAGCTCCCGGCGGGGGGGACTACGAGCAGTACTTC.

V usage is TRBV28 and J usage is TRBJ1-1, with a possible D match to TRBD1 (5 bases). The CDR3 is 13 residues long. The germline V gene has CDR1 MDHEN and CDR2 SYDVKM. The V gene lost 5 bases and the J gene lost 11 bases, with 18 bases spanning the gap. The CDR3 sequence: CASSPPRMRGAFF. The CDR3 DNA follows: TGTGCCAGCAGTCCCCCCCGGATGCGGGGCGCTTTCTTT.

This clone came up a few times. The chain carries TRBV5-4 and TRBJ2-3; tentatively, D is TRBD2 (7 bases). Germline V CDR1 and CDR2: SGHNT, YYREEE (reference sequence). CDR3 size: 15 residues. Trimming left V 5 bases short and J 0 bases short, with 13 bases between. The CDR3 DNA reads TGTGCCAGCAGTTCTAGGGGGGGAAGCACAGATACGCAGTATTTT. Amino acid sequence: CASSSRGGSTDTQYF.

The genes are TRBV4-1 and TRBJ2-7; perhaps TRBD1 as D (6 bases). The length of the CDR3 is 16 residues. Germline V gives CDR1 MGHRA, CDR2 YSYEKL. V was trimmed by 1 base and J by 2 bases, leaving 15 bases between them. CDR3 amino acids: CASSQGGFGQTYEQYF. Here the CDR3 DNA reads TGCGCCAGCAGCCAAGGAGGATTTGGACAGACCTACGAGCAGTACTTC.